This T cell receptor beta chain was observed in a study of shared T cell receptors in the human thymus. Using immunoSEQ multiplex PCR, the repertoire was profiled, and TCRdb retains in-frame clones only, with some absent. Of about 540,000 clones in the sample, around 78% are singletons; the top ten hold roughly 0.013%. This CDR3 is built from 15 residues. Germline loops: CDR1 MNHEY, CDR2 SVGAGI. The V gene end was trimmed by 4 bases and the J gene end by 7 bases; junction bases not matched to a gene: 6. These data were likewise used in another study, on human thymus T cells. That source notes: Corrective surgery for congenital heart defects was being performed on the healthy Finnish infants who were the donors. Corrective cardiac surgery supplied the resected thymus tissue. Thymic and blood repertoires appeared to carry a bias in their V and J gene usage. Among unrelated individuals, related research reported thymic repertoires that overlapped highly.

The material sequenced was thymocytes. The V and J genes are TRBV6-5 and TRBJ2-2; 10 bases are a match to TRBD1. This sequence originates from a boy in the first two years of life with a congenital heart defect. As DNA, the CDR3 is TGTGCCAGCAGTTCCGACAGGGGGCGAGGCGGGGAGCTGTTTTTT. Translating gives CASSSDRGRGGELFF.